Sequencing of this T cell receptor beta chain was carried out in a study of T cell changes during pregnancy in multiple sclerosis. V trimming: 7 bases; J trimming: 5 bases; junction bases outside the gene matches: 12. CDR1 is MNHEY and CDR2 is SMNVEV in the germline V gene (reference sequence). The length of the CDR3 is 16 residues. Only one count was recorded for this clone. Here immunoSEQ multiplex PCR was the method, and the copy in TCRdb shows in-frame clones only, minus some. The sample shows approximately 37,000 clones, 85% to 95% of them seen only once. The sequence came from a female donor in good health, enrolled as a control in a pregnancy study. The material was CD4+ T cells from peripheral blood mononuclear cells, obtained in the third trimester of pregnancy. The J gene is TRBJ2-1, the V gene TRBV27, with 9 bases lining up with TRBD2. The CDR3 region has the DNA TGTGCCAGCACCAAAGGGTGGGCGGGAGGGGACAATGAGCAGTTCTTC. Protein: CASTKGWAGGDNEQFF.